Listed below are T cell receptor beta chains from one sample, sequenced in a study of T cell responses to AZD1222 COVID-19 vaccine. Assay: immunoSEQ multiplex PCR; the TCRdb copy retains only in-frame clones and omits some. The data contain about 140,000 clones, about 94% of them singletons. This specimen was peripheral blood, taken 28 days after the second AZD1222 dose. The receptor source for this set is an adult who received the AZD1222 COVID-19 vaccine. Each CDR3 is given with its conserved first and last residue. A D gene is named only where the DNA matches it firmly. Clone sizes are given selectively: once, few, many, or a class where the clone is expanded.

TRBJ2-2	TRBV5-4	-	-	TGTGCCAGCAGCTCCCCGGGACGTGACACCGGGGAGCTGTTTTTT	CASSSPGRDTGELFF
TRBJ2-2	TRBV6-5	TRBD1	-	TGTGCCAGCAGGGGACAGGCTAACACCGGGGAGCTGTTTTTT	CASRGQANTGELFF
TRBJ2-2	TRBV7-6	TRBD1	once	TGTGCCAGCAGCCCACGACAGGGGGCGTACACCGGGGAGCTGTTTTTT	CASSPRQGAYTGELFF
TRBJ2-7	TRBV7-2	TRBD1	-	TGTGCCAGCAGCGGTGACAGGGGGCAATGGGCCTACGAGCAGTACTTC	CASSGDRGQWAYEQYF
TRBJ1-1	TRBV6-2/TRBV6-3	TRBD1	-	TGTGCCAGCAGTTACCCAAGACAGGGGGCGAACACTGAAGCTTTCTTT	CASSYPRQGANTEAFF
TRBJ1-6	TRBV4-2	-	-	TGTGCCAGCAGCCCGTCGGTGGACCCGGACGCCTATAATTCACCCCTCCACTTT	CASSPSVDPDAYNSPLHF
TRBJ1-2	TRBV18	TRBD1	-	TGTGCCAGCTCACTGCCCGACAGGGCTAACTATGGCTACACCTTC	CASSLPDRANYGYTF
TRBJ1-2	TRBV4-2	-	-	TGTGCCAGCAGCCAGGGGGACTATGGCTACACCTTC	CASSQGDYGYTF
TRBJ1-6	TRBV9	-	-	TGTGCCAGCAGCCCTCGACAGTTTAATTCACCCCTCCACTTT	CASSPRQFNSPLHF
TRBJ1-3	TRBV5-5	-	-	TGTGCCAGCAGCCTGACGGGGGTAACTGGAAACACCATATATTTT	CASSLTGVTGNTIYF
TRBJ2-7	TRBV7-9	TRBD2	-	TGTGCCAGCAGCTTCCGACTAGCGGGGGACGACGAGCAGTACTTC	CASSFRLAGDDEQYF
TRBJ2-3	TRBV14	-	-	TGTGCCAGCAGGCAGTCCAGGGCAGATACGCAGTATTTT	CASRQSRADTQYF
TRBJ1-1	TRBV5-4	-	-	TGTGCCAGCAGCTTGGACGGAGTGAACACTGAAGCTTTCTTT	CASSLDGVNTEAFF
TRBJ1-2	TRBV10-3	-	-	TGTGCCATCAGTGAGTCAGAGGGAGGCTACACCTTC	CAISESEGGYTF
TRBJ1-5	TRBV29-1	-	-	TGCAGCGTTGTATCCAGGGAGGGCAATCAGCCCCAGCATTTT	CSVVSREGNQPQHF
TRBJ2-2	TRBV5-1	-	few	TGCGCCAGCAGCGAAGGTAACACCGGGGAGCTGTTTTTT	CASSEGNTGELFF
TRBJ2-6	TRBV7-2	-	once	TGTGCCAGCAGCTTAGCGGGGGGGGCCAACGTCCTGACTTTC	CASSLAGGANVLTF
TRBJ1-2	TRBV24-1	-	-	TGTGCCACCAGCTCGGGACGGAACTATGGCTACACCTTC	CATSSGRNYGYTF
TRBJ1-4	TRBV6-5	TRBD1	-	TGTGCCAGCAGTTACTCATGGACAGGGGGGGAAAAACTGTTTTTT	CASSYSWTGGEKLFF
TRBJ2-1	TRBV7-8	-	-	TGTGCCAGCAGCCGCCACGGGGCCGCGCGGGGTGAGCAGTTCTTC	CASSRHGAARGEQFF
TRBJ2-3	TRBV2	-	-	TGTGCCAGCAGTGAAGTGCCCGGGGGTTATAGCACAGATACGCAGTATTTT	CASSEVPGGYSTDTQYF
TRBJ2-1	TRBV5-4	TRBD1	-	TGTGCCAGCAGCAGAGGGCCGGGGACAGGGATCTACAATGAGCAGTTCTTC	CASSRGPGTGIYNEQFF
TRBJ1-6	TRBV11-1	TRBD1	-	TGTGCCAGCAGCTTGACAGGGAACAATTCACCCCTCCACTTT	CASSLTGNNSPLHF
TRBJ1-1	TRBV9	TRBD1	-	TGTGCCAGCAGCGCTAGAACAGGGGGGCTTGGCACTGAAGCTTTCTTT	CASSARTGGLGTEAFF
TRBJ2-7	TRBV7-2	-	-	TGTGCCAGCAGCTTAGACAGGGAGCACGAGCAGTACTTC	CASSLDREHEQYF
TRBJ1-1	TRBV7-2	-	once	TGTGCCAGCAGCTTAGACCATAACACTGAAGCTTTCTTT	CASSLDHNTEAFF
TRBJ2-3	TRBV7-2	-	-	TGTGCCAGCAAAAAAGGAGGCACCTTCACAGATACGCAGTATTTT	CASKKGGTFTDTQYF
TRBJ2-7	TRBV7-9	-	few	TGTGCCAGCAGCTTAGGGCTAGCGCCCATCTACGAGCAGTACTTC	CASSLGLAPIYEQYF
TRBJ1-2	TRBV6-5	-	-	TGTGCCACCACTCCGACATCTTCTAACTATGGCTACACCTTC	CATTPTSSNYGYTF
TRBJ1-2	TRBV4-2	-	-	TGTGCCAGCAGCCAACCCTCGGGTAGCGATGGCTACACCTTC	CASSQPSGSDGYTF
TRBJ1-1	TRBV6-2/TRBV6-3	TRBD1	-	TGTGCCAGCAGTTACCGACAGGGGGGGAACACTGAAGCTTTCTTT	CASSYRQGGNTEAFF
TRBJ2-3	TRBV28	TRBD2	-	TGTGCCAGCAGTTCACCATTCCTTATTAGCGGGAGGACAAGCACAGATACGCAGTATTTT	CASSSPFLISGRTSTDTQYF
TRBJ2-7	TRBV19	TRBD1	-	TGTGCCAGTAGTACCACCGGGACAGGATTCTACGAGCAGTACTTC	CASSTTGTGFYEQYF
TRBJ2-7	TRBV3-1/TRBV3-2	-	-	TGTGCCAGCAGCCGTTCCGGGACACGGACCGACGAGCAGTACTTC	CASSRSGTRTDEQYF
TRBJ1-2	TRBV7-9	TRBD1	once	TGTGCCAGTACACCGGGACAGGAGATTTATGGCTACACCTTC	CASTPGQEIYGYTF
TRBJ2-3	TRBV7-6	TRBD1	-	TGTGCCAGCAGCTTAAAAGGGGGGACAGGGGCTGTGGATACGCAGTATTTT	CASSLKGGTGAVDTQYF
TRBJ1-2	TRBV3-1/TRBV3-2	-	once	TGTGCCAGCAGCCAAACGGGAGGTGGTGGAGTCTACACCTTC	CASSQTGGGGVYTF
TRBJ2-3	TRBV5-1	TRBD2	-	TGCGCCAGCAGCTTCAGGACTAGCGGGAGCACAGATACGCAGTATTTT	CASSFRTSGSTDTQYF